These 30 T cell receptor beta chains were all obtained from the same sample, sequenced in a study of identifying expanded T cells in peripheral blood. Using immunoSEQ multiplex PCR, the repertoire was profiled, and TCRdb retains in-frame clones only, with some absent. Of approximately 85,000 clones in the sample, roughly 81% are singletons; the top ten hold 15% to 20%. The sequencing input was blood. These receptors all stem from a person aged 18 to 70 in good health.

The gene calls are TRBV6-6 and TRBJ1-4; D is unclear. V was shortened by 2 bases and J by 8 bases, with 6 bases between the two germline ends. This CDR3 spans 12 amino acids. The germline gives CDR1 MNHNY, CDR2 SVGAGI (reference sequence). The CDR3 DNA sequence: TGTGCCAGCAGTTACGGAGAAGAAAAACTGTTTTTT. It translates to CASSYGEEKLFF.

This clone was recorded only once. V is TRBV7-3 and J is TRBJ2-1; no reliable D call. Trimming shortened V by 3 bases and J by 2 bases, and 5 bases separated the two germline ends. This CDR3 comprises 13 residues. Looked up from germline, CDR1 is SGHTA and CDR2 is FQGTGA. The CDR3 reads CASSLTPYNEQFF. The CDR3 DNA is TGTGCCAGCAGCTTGACCCCCTACAATGAGCAGTTCTTC. Using reference TRBV7-3 and TRBJ2-1 for the parts outside the CDR3, the full variable domain is GAGVSQTPSNKVTEKGKYVELRCDPISGHTALYWYRQSLGQGPEFLIYFQGTGAADDSGLPNDRFFAVRPEGSVSTLKIQRTERGDSAVYLCASSLTPYNEQFFGPGTRLTVL.

The chain uses TRBV2 and TRBJ2-7, with TRBD1 matching over 10 bases. J was trimmed by 6 bases and V by 4 bases; bases with no gene match: 6. CDR1 and CDR2 from the germline V gene are SNHLY and FYNNEI. The CDR3 length is 14 residues. CDR3 amino acids: CASSARDRGFEQYF. CDR3 in DNA: TGTGCCAGCAGTGCCAGGGACAGGGGTTTCGAGCAGTACTTC.

This rearrangement joins TRBV28 to TRBJ2-5; the match to TRBD1 covers 8 bases. The CDR3 is made up of 16 amino acids. J lost 4 bases, V lost 6 bases, and 13 bases had no gene match. Germline lookup yields CDR1 MDHEN and CDR2 SYDVKM. The CDR3: CASSPSPVTGGETQYF. The CDR3 DNA is TGTGCCAGCAGCCCCAGCCCGGTTACAGGGGGAGAGACCCAGTACTTC.

The genes are TRBV5-4 and TRBJ2-1, with D possibly TRBD2 on 6 matching bases. The CDR3 loop spans 17 amino acids. Germline assignment: CDR1 SGHNT and CDR2 YYREEE (reference sequence). Between the trimmed V and J ends, which lost 2 bases and 3 bases, there was a span of 18 bases. For the CDR3, the DNA is TGTGCCAGCAGCTTACCATATGGGGGGTTGAGCTACAATGAGCAGTTCTTC. It yields the protein CASSLPYGGLSYNEQFF.

This clone appeared a few times. The V and J genes are TRBV30 and TRBJ1-2, with D unresolved. The CDR3 loop spans 14 amino acids. Per germline, CDR1 GTSNPN and CDR2 SVGIG (reference sequence). V shed 0 bases and J shed 3 bases, with 11 bases lying between them. CDR3 DNA sequence: TGTGCCTGGAGTGTTCAAGCGATGTACTATGGCTACACCTTC. Its protein is CAWSVQAMYYGYTF.

The V and J genes are TRBV5-6 and TRBJ1-4, with D hard to call. With 1 base removed from V and 7 bases from J, the gap between germline ends came to 8 bases. The germline CDR1 and CDR2 sequences are SGHDT and YYEEEE. The CDR3 is made up of 13 amino acids. Here the CDR3 DNA reads TGTGCCAGCAGCTTGAAGGGTGGTGAAAAACTGTTTTTT. Translated, it gives CASSLKGGEKLFF.

V is TRBV19 and J is TRBJ1-5; D unresolved. Germline assignment: CDR1 LNHDA and CDR2 SQIVND (reference sequence). The CDR3 is 13 residues long. V lost 3 bases to trimming and J lost 11 bases, with 14 bases between them. The CDR3 sequence is CASSIREMGAQHF. For the CDR3, the DNA is TGTGCCAGTAGTATTAGAGAAATGGGAGCCCAGCATTTT.

Here the CDR3 reads CATSSATGPYGYTF. DNA for the CDR3: TGTGCCACCAGCAGTGCGACAGGCCCCTATGGCTACACCTTC. V gene TRBV15 combines with J gene TRBJ1-2; D is perhaps TRBD1 (6 bases). The CDR3 runs 14 residues. V was clipped by 3 bases and J by 4 bases, with 12 bases between them. Germline loops: CDR1 LNHNV, CDR2 YYDKDF (reference sequence).

J is TRBJ2-5 and V is TRBV5-1, with a weak D call TRBD1 (5 bases). The germline V gene has CDR1 SGHRS and CDR2 YFSETQ. Deletions cut 4 bases from V and 5 bases from J, with 18 bases between. The CDR3 covers 15 residues. DNA for the CDR3: TGCGCCAGCAGCCAAGCAGCAGGGTTAAGGGAGACCCAGTACTTC. This sequence encodes CASSQAAGLRETQYF.

V and J are TRBV9 and TRBJ2-5; TRBD1 agrees at 8 bases. The CDR3 has 15 amino acids. The J segment lost 4 bases and the V segment lost 2 bases, leaving 7 bases of the junction unmatched. CDR1 and CDR2 from the germline V gene are SGDLS and YYNGEE. In DNA, the CDR3 is TGTGCCAGCAGCGTGTCAGGGGGCAGCGGAGAGACCCAGTACTTC. It encodes CASSVSGGSGETQYF.

On this clone itself: An end of the junction differs from the germline gene, which may be a read error. V and J are TRBV7-2 and TRBJ2-5; 9 positions match TRBD1. Germline values: CDR1 SGHTA, CDR2 FQGNSA. This CDR3 comprises 13 residues. In nucleotides, the CDR3 is TGTGCCAGCAGCTTACCCGGGACAGGGAGCCTACACTTC. This sequence encodes CASSLPGTGSLHF.

V and J are TRBV4-2 and TRBJ2-1; 11 nucleotides agree with TRBD2. The CDR3 consists of 20 residues. J was trimmed by 5 bases and V by 0 bases; bases with no gene match: 15. The germline CDR1 and CDR2 sequences are LGHNA and YNFKEQ. For the CDR3, the DNA is TGTGCCAGCAGCCAAGATCATAGGCCCATAGCGGGAGGGCCGAACAATGAGCAGTTCTTC. This codes for CASSQDHRPIAGGPNNEQFF.

The V and J genes are TRBV4-3 and TRBJ2-2; a weak D match, TRBD2 (6 bases). The CDR3 has 16 residues. V dropped 1 base and J dropped 4 bases, with 13 bases sitting between them. Germline assignment: CDR1 LGHNA and CDR2 YSLEER. The CDR3 sequence: CASSQGLASSTGELFF. Written as DNA, the CDR3 is TGCGCCAGCAGCCAAGGGCTAGCGTCGAGCACCGGGGAGCTGTTTTTT.

The rearrangement links TRBV9 to TRBJ1-5, with D perhaps TRBD1 (5 bases). The V gene's germline CDR1 is SGDLS and CDR2 YYNGEE. Trimming shortened V by 0 bases and J by 2 bases, and 12 bases separated the two germline ends. This CDR3 has 16 amino acids. DNA of the CDR3: TGTGCCAGCAGCGTAGATGAGGGGCTGGGCAATCAGCCCCAGCATTTT. As protein: CASSVDEGLGNQPQHF.

The genes are TRBV5-4 and TRBJ1-1; TRBD1 is a possible D gene (6 bases). In germline, CDR1 is SGHNT, CDR2 YYREEE (reference sequence). This CDR3 comprises 14 residues. V was shortened by 0 bases and J by 4 bases, with 10 bases between the two germline ends. In DNA form, the CDR3 reads TGTGCCAGCAGCTTGGTGGGGGGGCCCACTGAAGCTTTCTTT. Translating gives CASSLVGGPTEAFF.

This rearrangement joins TRBV7-9 to TRBJ2-7, with 16 nucleotides matching TRBD2. Looked up from germline, CDR1 is SEHNR and CDR2 is FQNEAQ (reference sequence). The CDR3 contains 16 residues. J gave up 4 bases and V 8 bases, and 8 bases lay outside the gene matches. Here the CDR3 reads CASWGLAGGRVYEQYF. The CDR3 DNA follows: TGTGCCAGCTGGGGACTAGCGGGAGGGCGAGTGTACGAGCAGTACTTC.

V and J are TRBV7-9 and TRBJ2-1, with D maybe TRBD1 (5 bases). Germline loops: CDR1 SEHNR, CDR2 FQNEAQ (reference sequence). The CDR3 extends over 16 amino acids. Trimming shortened V by 1 base and J by 0 bases, and 10 bases separated the two germline ends. The CDR3 loop is CASSLGAGSSYNEQFF. The CDR3 region has the DNA TGTGCCAGCAGCTTAGGGGCAGGGTCCTCCTACAATGAGCAGTTCTTC.

The rearrangement links TRBV15 to TRBJ2-3, with 8 bases fitting TRBD1. Looked up from germline, CDR1 is LNHNV and CDR2 is YYDKDF (reference sequence). Germline trimming cut 0 bases from V and 1 base from J; bases unmatched to any gene: 9. CDR3 length equals 18 residues. For the CDR3, the DNA is TGTGCCACCAGCAGAGATCGGAGACAGGGGCTGGGCACAGATACGCAGTATTTT. Amino acid sequence: CATSRDRRQGLGTDTQYF. The variable domain in full, completed from reference TRBV15 and TRBJ2-3, reads DAMVIQNPRYQVTQFGKPVTLSCSQTLNHNVMYWYQQKSSQAPKLLFHYYDKDFNNEADTPDNFQSRRPNTSFCFLDIRSPGLGDTAMYLCATSRDRRQGLGTDTQYFGPGTRLTVL.

The genes are TRBV7-2 and TRBJ2-2; D not certain. Trimming shortened V by 6 bases and J by 5 bases, and 16 bases separated the two germline ends. The germline V gene encodes CDR1 SGHTA and CDR2 FQGNSA. The CDR3 loop spans 15 amino acids. This chain's CDR3 is CASRLQSVVTGELFF. CDR3 in DNA: TGTGCCAGCAGACTACAGAGTGTAGTAACCGGGGAGCTGTTTTTT.

The rearrangement joins TRBV27 to TRBJ2-7; unclear D gene. Between the trimmed V and J ends, which lost 2 bases and 3 bases, there was a span of 11 bases. This CDR3 region has 14 residues. Germline V gene sequence: CDR1 MNHEY, CDR2 SMNVEV (reference sequence). CDR3: CASSLKTIGYEQYF. The CDR3 DNA sequence: TGTGCCAGCAGTTTAAAAACGATCGGCTACGAGCAGTACTTC.

The gene calls are TRBV19 and TRBJ2-5; the D is unclear. This CDR3 contains 12 residues. Germline loops: CDR1 LNHDA, CDR2 SQIVND (reference sequence). The CDR3 bases are TGTGCGGCTGGTAGACACCAAGAGACCCAGTACTTC. Encoded protein: CAAGRHQETQYF.

The V gene is TRBV6-6, the J gene TRBJ1-2, with no clear D. The CDR3 spans 11 residues. Germline V CDR1 and CDR2: MNHNY, SVGAGI (reference sequence). V lost 5 bases, J lost 10 bases, and 11 bases lay in between. This CDR3 reads CASSSPRAYTF. CDR3 coding DNA: TGTGCCAGCAGTAGCCCCCGGGCCTACACCTTC.

The chain has TRBV27 and TRBJ1-4; D gene ambiguous. From germline, CDR1 is MNHEY and CDR2 SMNVEV (reference sequence). V lost 2 bases and J lost 5, with 9 bases in between. The CDR3 is 14 amino acids. CDR3 bases: TGTGCCAGCAGTTTAAGTTTCCAAAATGAAAAACTGTTTTTT. This translates into CASSLSFQNEKLFF.

V usage is TRBV7-9 and J usage is TRBJ2-5; 10 bases align to TRBD1. The CDR3 runs 15 residues. CDR1 and CDR2 (germline): SEHNR, FQNEAQ (reference sequence). Trimming cost V 7 bases and J 5 bases; bases outside gene matches: 10. The CDR3 here is CASTTGDRGWETQYF. For the CDR3, the DNA is TGTGCCAGCACAACCGGGGACAGGGGATGGGAGACCCAGTACTTC. Variable domain in full (rest from reference TRBV7-9 and TRBJ2-5): DTGVSQNPRHKITKRGQNVTFRCDPISEHNRLYWYRQTLGQGPEFLTYFQNEAQLEKSRLLSDRFSAERPKGSFSTLEIQRTEQGDSAMYLCASTTGDRGWETQYFGPGTRLLVL.

The J gene is TRBJ2-3, the V gene TRBV27; 8 positions agree with TRBD1. CDR1 is MNHEY, CDR2 SMNVEV, per germline (reference sequence). The length of the CDR3 is 19 residues. The junction had 17 bases not matched to a gene; V was cut back by 6 bases and J by 0 bases. CDR3 DNA sequence: TGTGCCAGCAGGGGCGACAGGGGCCAAACGGGTTTTAGCACAGATACGCAGTATTTT. Residues: CASRGDRGQTGFSTDTQYF.

The CDR3 spells CASSSLYSNQPQHF. The DNA of the CDR3 is TGTGCCAGCAGTTCCCTATATAGCAATCAGCCCCAGCATTTT. J is TRBJ1-5 and V is TRBV28, with D unresolved. The CDR3 has 14 residues. Germline lookup yields CDR1 MDHEN and CDR2 SYDVKM. Trimming cost V 4 bases and J 0 bases, with 7 bases left between them.

About this clone itself: One end of the junction does not line up with germline, which may come from a read error. The chain is built from TRBV27 and TRBJ1-2; no definite D call. CDR3 length: 13 amino acids. Germline assignment: CDR1 MNHEY and CDR2 SMNVEV (reference sequence). CDR3 loop: CASSPQNNYSYTF. In DNA form, the CDR3 reads TGTGCCAGCAGCCCACAAAATAACTATAGCTACACCTTC.

The chain carries TRBV2 and TRBJ2-7, with 8 positions matching TRBD2. Trimming cost V 4 bases and J 3 bases; bases outside gene matches: 11. Germline CDR1 and CDR2: SNHLY and FYNNEI. The CDR3 consists of 16 residues. The CDR3 DNA reads as TGTGCCAGCAGTGGGCGTAGGCGAGGGACTAGCTACGAGCAGTACTTC. It yields the protein CASSGRRRGTSYEQYF.

The chain links TRBV18 to TRBJ1-3; no clear D. The CDR3 runs to 17 residues. Trimming pared 6 bases from V and 0 bases from J, leaving 18 bases between. Germline-derived CDR1 and CDR2 are KGHSH and LQKENI. The CDR3 spells CASSLPRNLNSGNTIYF. In DNA, the CDR3 is TGTGCCAGCTCCCTACCTCGAAACTTAAACTCTGGAAACACCATATATTTT.